This is a list of T cell receptor beta chains from one sample in a study of shared clonotypes between healthy human individuals. Clones were sequenced by immunoSEQ multiplex PCR, and TCRdb holds only the in-frame ones, with some missing. The sample lists about 700,000 clones, about 74% seen once, with about 1.7% in the top ten. The specimen sequenced was memory CD4+ T cells sorted from blood. Every receptor here comes from a woman in her 30s in good health. The CDR3 runs from the conserved cysteine through the conserved F or W. The order of the fields is clone size, V gene, J gene, D gene, CDR3 DNA, CDR3 protein. D genes are given only for firm matches. Only some rows state a clone size, as once, few, many or a class for expanded clones.

-	TRBV28	TRBJ1-3	-	TGTGCCAGCAGTACGGACTCTGGAAACACCATATATTTT	CASSTDSGNTIYF
-	TRBV19	TRBJ2-2	-	TGTGCCAGTAGTAGGCGAGCGGCGAACACCGGGGAGCTGTTTTTT	CASSRRAANTGELFF
-	TRBV29-1	TRBJ1-2	-	TGCAGCGTTGAGAGGGATCGGGGCTATGGCTACACCTTC	CSVERDRGYGYTF
-	TRBV7-2	TRBJ1-1	-	TGTGCCAGCAGCTTAGACAGGGACACTGAAGCTTTCTTT	CASSLDRDTEAFF
-	TRBV5-1	TRBJ2-1	-	TGCGCCAGCAGCTTGGATCGCGGGGTCACCTCCTACAATGAGCAGTTCTTC	CASSLDRGVTSYNEQFF
few	TRBV30	TRBJ2-5	-	TGTGCCTGGGATGGTACCGGGTTAGAGACCCAGTACTTC	CAWDGTGLETQYF
-	TRBV30	TRBJ2-1	-	TGTGCCTGTAGACTAGTCGATGAGCAGTTCTTC	CACRLVDEQFF
few	TRBV9	TRBJ2-5	TRBD2	TGTGCCAGCAGTCCGGGTCTGCGGGAGGTAGAGACCCAGTACTTC	CASSPGLREVETQYF
-	TRBV5-6	TRBJ1-1	-	TGTGCCAGCAGCCTACGGGCCTTGGGCGTGAGTGAAGCTTTCTTT	CASSLRALGVSEAFF
once	TRBV7-9	TRBJ2-1	-	TGTGCCAGCAGCTTGGGGGTCAGCTCCTACAATGAGCAGTTCTTC	CASSLGVSSYNEQFF
-	TRBV5-5	TRBJ1-4	-	TGTGCCAGCAGCTTGGAAGTGTGGGTCAGCAAGAATGAAAAACTGTTTTTT	CASSLEVWVSKNEKLFF
-	TRBV30	TRBJ1-4	-	TGTGCCTGGAGGGAATACGGGACAACTAATGAAAAACTGTTTTTT	CAWREYGTTNEKLFF
-	TRBV19	TRBJ1-1	-	TGTGCCAGTAGTATAAAAGTCGCGGGGCGGAACACTGAAGCTTTCTTT	CASSIKVAGRNTEAFF
once	TRBV6-1	TRBJ1-4	-	TGTGCCAGCAGCCCAGCCGGGATGAATGAAAAACTGTTTTTT	CASSPAGMNEKLFF
-	TRBV28	TRBJ2-1	TRBD2	TGTGCCAGCAGTTCGACCGCGGGAGGCTACAATGAGCAGTTCTTC	CASSSTAGGYNEQFF
many	TRBV5-4	TRBJ2-7	-	TGTGCCAGCAGCTTGGCCACCCCCGAAATCTACGAGCAGTACTTC	CASSLATPEIYEQYF
-	TRBV28	TRBJ1-2	-	TGTGCCAGCAGTCCCCGACAGTATGGCTACACCTTC	CASSPRQYGYTF
-	TRBV25-1	TRBJ2-3	TRBD2	TGTGCCGTGTCAGGACTAGCGCCTAGCACAGATACGCAGTATTTT	CAVSGLAPSTDTQYF
-	TRBV16	TRBJ2-7	-	TGTGCCAGCAGTCCGTTCGGGGTCGAGCAGTACTTC	CASSPFGVEQYF
-	TRBV5-1	TRBJ1-2	TRBD1	TGCGCCAGCAGCTTGGGGGACAGGGATGGAGGCGTCTACACCTTC	CASSLGDRDGGVYTF
-	TRBV4-1	TRBJ2-3	TRBD2	TGCGCCAGCAGCCAAGACCCGGGACTAGCGGGAGGTGCAGATACGCAGTATTTT	CASSQDPGLAGGADTQYF
few	TRBV7-8	TRBJ1-6	TRBD1	TGTGCCAGCAGCCAGGCGGGACAGGGTACGAATTCACCCCTCCACTTT	CASSQAGQGTNSPLHF